This passage covers 3 T cell receptor beta chains from one sample sequenced in a study of T-cell memory formation after mild COVID-19. Each CDR3 protein is one row after TCRdb ran MiXCR on the 5' RACE reads. The profile shows a few hundred thousand distinct CDR3 sequences, 19% of them singletons. Sequenced input: PBMCs or a T cell subset sorted from them (not recorded which). The receptors derive from a man younger than 35 who had mild COVID-19 (a few samples of this study predate the infection). Cell type and time point are not known.

The genes are TRBV4-3 and TRBJ1-2; D is unclear. Trimming took off 2 bases at V and 5 bases at J, with 18 bases between the two ends. The CDR3 runs to 16 residues. Germline V lookup: CDR1 LGHNA, CDR2 YSLEER. CDR3 nucleotides: TGCGCCAGCAGCCAACAGGCCTCCTCTTCTCCTTATGGCTACACCTTC. Translated: CASSQQASSSPYGYTF.

The genes are TRBV9 and TRBJ2-3; D not certain. This CDR3 comprises 17 residues. With 0 bases removed from V and 1 base from J, the gap between germline ends came to 15 bases. Germline values: CDR1 SGDLS, CDR2 YYNGEE. This CDR3 is CASSVEGLAIGTDTQYF. The CDR3 bases are TGTGCCAGCAGCGTAGAGGGTTTGGCTATCGGCACAGATACGCAGTATTTT.

This clonotype has only a few counts. The V and J genes are TRBV10-2 and TRBJ2-7, with 12 bases that match TRBD2. The V gene's germline CDR1 is WSHSY and CDR2 SAAADI. The V segment lost 6 bases and the J segment 7 bases; nucleotides outside the gene matches: 7. This CDR3 comprises 14 residues. CDR3 loop: CASRLLAGGGEQYF. CDR3 in DNA: TGCGCCAGCAGACTACTAGCGGGGGGAGGTGAGCAGTACTTC.